This T cell receptor (beta chain) is from a study of OX40 agonist ivuxolimab in advanced cancers. The overall study: The patients' treatment was ivuxolimab, an agonistic anti-OX40 (CD134) antibody. Study-level points and caveats: At doses 0.1 to 3.0 mg/kg, CD4+ and CD8+ clones expanded. The study found that CD8+ T cells averaged more expanded clones than CD4+.

Using immunoSEQ multiplex PCR, the repertoire was profiled, and TCRdb retains in-frame clones only, with some absent. The sample lists tens of thousands of clones, approximately 88% seen once, with roughly 36% in the top ten. In regard to this clone: Its antigen is unknown.

Germline CDR1 and CDR2: KGHSH and LQKENI. The CDR3 sequence is 18 residues long. V lost 4 bases and J 1 base, leaving 22 bases between the germline ends. The clonotype was recovered from an adult with an advanced solid tumor such as melanoma, head and neck, liver or kidney cancer. The V and J genes are TRBV18 and TRBJ1-1; the D gene is possibly TRBD1 (5 bases). The sample consisted of CD4+ or CD8+ T cells sorted from blood, taken in a trial of the OX40 agonist ivuxolimab. Written as DNA, the CDR3 is TGTGCCAGCTCACTAAAGGGCGAGTGGAGGGGATCGAACACTGAAGCTTTCTTT. It specifies CASSLKGEWRGSNTEAFF.